This entry features one T cell receptor (beta chain) sequence. Its antigen is unknown. Trimming took 3 bases from V and 0 from J; bases not matched to a gene: 4. The CDR3 is made up of 16 amino acids. Germline CDR1 is SEHNR and CDR2 is FQNEAQ (reference sequence). The assay was immunoSEQ multiplex PCR, and TCRdb's table has in-frame clones only and misses some. Seen here are approximately 25,000 clones, nearly 85% observed once, and the top ten hold 21%. This sample was taken from a study of lymphopenia after photon versus proton radiotherapy. Findings and caveats of the study: Post-nadir TCR diversity decline inversely tracked overall survival among those who died.

This sequence joins TRBV7-9 and TRBJ1-3; TRBD1 matches at 8 bases. This TCR was recovered from a woman aged 70-85 years with pancreatic cancer. Material: peripheral blood, obtained from a patient treated with proton-based radiotherapy. The chain's CDR3 is CASSFLGTGSGNTIYF. CDR3 nucleotides: TGTGCCAGCAGCTTTCTCGGGACAGGCTCTGGAAACACCATATATTTT.